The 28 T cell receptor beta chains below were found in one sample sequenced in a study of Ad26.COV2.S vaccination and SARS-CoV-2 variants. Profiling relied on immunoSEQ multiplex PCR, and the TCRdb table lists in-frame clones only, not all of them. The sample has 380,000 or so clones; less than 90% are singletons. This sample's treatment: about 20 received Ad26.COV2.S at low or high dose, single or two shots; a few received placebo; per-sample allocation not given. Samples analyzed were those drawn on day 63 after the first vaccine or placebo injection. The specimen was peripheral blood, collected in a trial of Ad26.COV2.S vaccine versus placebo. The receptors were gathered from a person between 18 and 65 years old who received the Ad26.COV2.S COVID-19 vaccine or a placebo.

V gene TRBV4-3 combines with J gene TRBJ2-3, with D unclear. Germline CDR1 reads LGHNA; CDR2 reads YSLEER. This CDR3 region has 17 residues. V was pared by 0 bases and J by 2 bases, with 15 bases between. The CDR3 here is CASSQEEIPGYTDTQYF. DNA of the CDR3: TGCGCCAGCAGCCAAGAAGAGATTCCTGGATACACAGATACGCAGTATTTT.

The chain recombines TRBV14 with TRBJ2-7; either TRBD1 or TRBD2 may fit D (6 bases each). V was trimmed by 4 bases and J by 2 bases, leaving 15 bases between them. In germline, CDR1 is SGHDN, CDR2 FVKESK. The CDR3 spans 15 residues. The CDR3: CASSLVGGLTYEQYF. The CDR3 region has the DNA TGTGCCAGCAGCCTAGTGGGGGGCCTTACCTACGAGCAGTACTTC.

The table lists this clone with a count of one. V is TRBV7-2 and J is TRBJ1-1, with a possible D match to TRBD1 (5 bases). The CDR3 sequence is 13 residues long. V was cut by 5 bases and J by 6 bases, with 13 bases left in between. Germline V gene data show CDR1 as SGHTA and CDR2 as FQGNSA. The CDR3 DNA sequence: TGTGCCAGCAGCAGAGGGGTTAGGTCTGAAGCTTTCTTT. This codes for CASSRGVRSEAFF.

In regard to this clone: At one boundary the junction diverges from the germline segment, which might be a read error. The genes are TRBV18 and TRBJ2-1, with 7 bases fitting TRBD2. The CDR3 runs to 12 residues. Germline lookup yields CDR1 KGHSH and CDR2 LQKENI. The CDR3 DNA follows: TGTGCCAGCTCACTTCAGACGGGAGGTAGGGTCTTC. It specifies CASSLQTGGRVF.

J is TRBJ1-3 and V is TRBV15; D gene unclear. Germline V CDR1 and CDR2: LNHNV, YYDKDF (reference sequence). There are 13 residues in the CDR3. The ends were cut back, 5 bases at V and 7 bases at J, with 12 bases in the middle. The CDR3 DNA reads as TGTGCCACCAGCGTACCACCGTTGAACACCATATATTTT. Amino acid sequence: CATSVPPLNTIYF. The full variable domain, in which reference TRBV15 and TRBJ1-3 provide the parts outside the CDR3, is DAMVIQNPRYQVTQFGKPVTLSCSQTLNHNVMYWYQQKSSQAPKLLFHYYDKDFNNEADTPDNFQSRRPNTSFCFLDIRSPGLGDTAMYLCATSVPPLNTIYFGEGSWLTVV.

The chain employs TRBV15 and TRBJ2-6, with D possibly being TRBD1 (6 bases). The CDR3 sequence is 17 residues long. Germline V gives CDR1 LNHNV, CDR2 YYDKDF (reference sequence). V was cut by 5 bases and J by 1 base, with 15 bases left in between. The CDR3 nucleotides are TGTGCCACCAGCGGCCGTATCAGGGGATCTGGGGCCAACGTCCTGACTTTC. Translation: CATSGRIRGSGANVLTF.

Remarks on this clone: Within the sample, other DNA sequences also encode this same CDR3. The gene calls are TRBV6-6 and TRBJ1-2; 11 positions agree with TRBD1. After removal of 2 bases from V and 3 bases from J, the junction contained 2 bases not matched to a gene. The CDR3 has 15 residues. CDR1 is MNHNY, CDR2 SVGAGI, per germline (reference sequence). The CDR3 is CASSYPGQGDYGYTF. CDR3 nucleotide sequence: TGTGCCAGCAGTTACCCGGGACAGGGGGACTATGGCTACACCTTC.

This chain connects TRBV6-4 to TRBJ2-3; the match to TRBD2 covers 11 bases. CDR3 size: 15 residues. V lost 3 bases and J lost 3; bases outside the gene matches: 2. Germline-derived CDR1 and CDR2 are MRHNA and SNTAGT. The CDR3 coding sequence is TGTGCCAGCAGTGAGGGACTAGCGGAAACAGATACGCAGTATTTT. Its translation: CASSEGLAETDTQYF.

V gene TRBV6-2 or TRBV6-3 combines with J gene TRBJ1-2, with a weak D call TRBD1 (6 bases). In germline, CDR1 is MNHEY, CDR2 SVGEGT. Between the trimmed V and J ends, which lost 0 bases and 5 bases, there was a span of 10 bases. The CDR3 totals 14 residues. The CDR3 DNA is TGTGCCAGCAGTTACTCCAGGGGAGGTTATGGCTACACCTTC. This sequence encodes CASSYSRGGYGYTF.

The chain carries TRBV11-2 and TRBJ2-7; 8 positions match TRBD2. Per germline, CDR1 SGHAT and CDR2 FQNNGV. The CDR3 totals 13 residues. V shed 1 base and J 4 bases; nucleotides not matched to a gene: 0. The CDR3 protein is CASSLASGYEQYF. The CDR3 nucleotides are TGTGCCAGCAGCTTAGCTAGCGGGTACGAGCAGTACTTC.

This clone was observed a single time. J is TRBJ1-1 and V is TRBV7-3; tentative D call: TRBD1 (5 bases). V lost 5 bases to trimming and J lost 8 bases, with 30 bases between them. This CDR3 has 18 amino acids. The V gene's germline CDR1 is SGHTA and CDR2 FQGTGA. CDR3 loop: CASSSGKRGALPPPEAFF. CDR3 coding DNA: TGTGCCAGCAGCAGCGGAAAGAGGGGTGCTCTTCCACCCCCAGAAGCTTTCTTT.

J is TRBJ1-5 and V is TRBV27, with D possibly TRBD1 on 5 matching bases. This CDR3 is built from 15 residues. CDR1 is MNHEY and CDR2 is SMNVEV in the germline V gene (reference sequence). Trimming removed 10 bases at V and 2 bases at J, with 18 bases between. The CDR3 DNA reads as TGTGCCACCATGTTGATGGGGGAAGGCAATCAGCCCCAGCATTTT. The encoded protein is CATMLMGEGNQPQHF.

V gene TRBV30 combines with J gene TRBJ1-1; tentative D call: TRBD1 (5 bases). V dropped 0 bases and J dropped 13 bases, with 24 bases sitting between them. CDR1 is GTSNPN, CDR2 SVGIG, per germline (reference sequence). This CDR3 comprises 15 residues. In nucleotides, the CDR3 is TGTGCCTGGAGTGTACGACTAGACGGTGGGCTTGGGGGTTTCTTT. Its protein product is CAWSVRLDGGLGGFF.

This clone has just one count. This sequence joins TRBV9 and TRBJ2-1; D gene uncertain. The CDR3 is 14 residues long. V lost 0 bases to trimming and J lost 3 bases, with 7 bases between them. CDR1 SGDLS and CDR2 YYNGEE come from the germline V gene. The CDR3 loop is CASSVGTNYNEQFF. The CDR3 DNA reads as TGTGCCAGCAGCGTAGGTACAAACTACAATGAGCAGTTCTTC.

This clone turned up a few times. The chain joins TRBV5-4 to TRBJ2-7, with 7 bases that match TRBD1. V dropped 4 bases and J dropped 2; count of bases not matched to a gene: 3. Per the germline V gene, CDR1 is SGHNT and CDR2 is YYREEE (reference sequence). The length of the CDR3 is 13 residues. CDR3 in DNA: TGTGCCAGCAGCCCCGGGACAGCCTACGAGCAGTACTTC. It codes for CASSPGTAYEQYF.

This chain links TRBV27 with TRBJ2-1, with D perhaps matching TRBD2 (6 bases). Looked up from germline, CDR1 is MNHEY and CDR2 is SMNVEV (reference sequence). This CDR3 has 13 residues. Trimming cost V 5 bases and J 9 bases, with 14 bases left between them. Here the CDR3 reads CASSNTSPTEQFF. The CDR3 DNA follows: TGTGCCAGCAGTAACACTAGCCCAACTGAGCAGTTCTTC.

The CDR3 DNA follows: TGTGCCATCGCCGGACAGTTGAACACTGAAGCTTTCTTT. It codes for CAIAGQLNTEAFF. The V gene is TRBV10-3, the J gene TRBJ1-1; perhaps TRBD1 as D (6 bases). V lost 8 bases and J lost 0, with 10 bases in between. Germline V lookup: CDR1 ENHRY, CDR2 SYGVKD. CDR3 size: 13 residues.

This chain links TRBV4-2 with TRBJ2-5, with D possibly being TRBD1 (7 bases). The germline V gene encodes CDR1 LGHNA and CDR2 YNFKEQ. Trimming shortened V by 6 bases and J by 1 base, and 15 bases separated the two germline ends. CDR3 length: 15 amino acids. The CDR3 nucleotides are TGTGCCAGCAGTCCAGGGGGGCGGCCCCAAGAGACCCAGTACTTC. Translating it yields CASSPGGRPQETQYF.

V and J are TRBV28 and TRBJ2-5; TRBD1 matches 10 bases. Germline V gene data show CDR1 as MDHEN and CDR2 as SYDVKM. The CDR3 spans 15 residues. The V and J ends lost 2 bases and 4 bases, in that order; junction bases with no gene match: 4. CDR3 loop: CASSLRTGGGETQYF. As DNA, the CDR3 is TGTGCCAGCAGTTTACGGACAGGGGGTGGAGAGACCCAGTACTTC.

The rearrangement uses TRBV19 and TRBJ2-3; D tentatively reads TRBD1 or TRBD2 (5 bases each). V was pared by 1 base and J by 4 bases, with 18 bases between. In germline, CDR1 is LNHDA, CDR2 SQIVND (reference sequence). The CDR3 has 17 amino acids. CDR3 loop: CASSIAEDWGTADTQYF. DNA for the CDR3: TGTGCCAGTAGTATAGCCGAGGACTGGGGGACCGCAGATACGCAGTATTTT.

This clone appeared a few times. This CDR3 is CASGSQQGYRETQYF. DNA of the CDR3: TGTGCTAGTGGTTCTCAACAGGGTTATAGGGAGACCCAGTACTTC. This rearrangement joins TRBV12-5 to TRBJ2-5; a possible D gene is TRBD1 (6 bases). V shed 4 bases and J shed 5 bases, with 17 bases lying between them. From germline, CDR1 is LGHNT and CDR2 FRNRAP. The length of the CDR3 is 15 residues.

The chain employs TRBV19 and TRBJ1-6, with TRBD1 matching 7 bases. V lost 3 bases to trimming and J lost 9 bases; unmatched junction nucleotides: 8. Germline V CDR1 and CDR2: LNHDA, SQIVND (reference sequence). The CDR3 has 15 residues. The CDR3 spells CASSIGDRVTSPLHF. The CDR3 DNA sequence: TGTGCCAGTAGTATCGGAGACAGGGTAACTTCACCCCTCCACTTT.

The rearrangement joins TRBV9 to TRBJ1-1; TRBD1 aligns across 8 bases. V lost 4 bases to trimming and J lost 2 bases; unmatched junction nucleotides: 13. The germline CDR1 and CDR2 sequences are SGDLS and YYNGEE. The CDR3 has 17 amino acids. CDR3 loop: CASSFVLTGTGNTEAFF. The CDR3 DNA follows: TGTGCCAGCAGCTTCGTACTCACGGGGACAGGCAACACTGAAGCTTTCTTT.

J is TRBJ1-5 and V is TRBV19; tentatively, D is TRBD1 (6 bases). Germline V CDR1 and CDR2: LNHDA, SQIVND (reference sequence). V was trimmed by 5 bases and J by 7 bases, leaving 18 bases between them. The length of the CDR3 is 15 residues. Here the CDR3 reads CASSHQQGFGQPQHF. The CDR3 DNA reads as TGTGCCAGTAGTCACCAACAGGGATTTGGGCAGCCCCAGCATTTT.

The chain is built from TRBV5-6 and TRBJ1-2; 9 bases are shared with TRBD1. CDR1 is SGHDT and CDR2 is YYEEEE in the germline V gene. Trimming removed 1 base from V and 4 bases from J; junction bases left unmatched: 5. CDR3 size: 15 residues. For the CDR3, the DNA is TGTGCCAGCAGCTTGAGACAGGGGGGGACCTATGGCTACACCTTC. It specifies CASSLRQGGTYGYTF.

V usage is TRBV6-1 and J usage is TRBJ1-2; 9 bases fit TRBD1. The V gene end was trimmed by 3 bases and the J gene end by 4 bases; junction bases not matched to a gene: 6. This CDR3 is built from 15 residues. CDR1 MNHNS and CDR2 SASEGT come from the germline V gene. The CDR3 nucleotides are TGTGCCAGCAGTGAGGGGGACAGGGTTTCCTATGGCTACACCTTC. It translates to CASSEGDRVSYGYTF.

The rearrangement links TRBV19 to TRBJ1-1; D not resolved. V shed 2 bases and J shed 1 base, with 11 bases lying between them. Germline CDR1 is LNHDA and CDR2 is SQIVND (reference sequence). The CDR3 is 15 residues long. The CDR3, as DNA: TGTGCCAGTAGTATATTTAAAGGAGAGAACACTGAAGCTTTCTTT. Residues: CASSIFKGENTEAFF.

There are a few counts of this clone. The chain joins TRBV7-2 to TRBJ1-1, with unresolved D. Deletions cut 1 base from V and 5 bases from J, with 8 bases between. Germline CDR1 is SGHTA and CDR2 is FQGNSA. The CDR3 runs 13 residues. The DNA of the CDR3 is TGTGCCAGCAGCTTAGTCGAGGGAACTGAAGCTTTCTTT. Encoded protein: CASSLVEGTEAFF. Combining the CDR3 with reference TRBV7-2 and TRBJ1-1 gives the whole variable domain GAGVSQSPSNKVTEKGKDVELRCDPISGHTALYWYRQSLGQGLEFLIYFQGNSAPDKSGLPSDRFSAERTGGSVSTLTIQRTQQEDSAVYLCASSLVEGTEAFFGQGTRLTVV.